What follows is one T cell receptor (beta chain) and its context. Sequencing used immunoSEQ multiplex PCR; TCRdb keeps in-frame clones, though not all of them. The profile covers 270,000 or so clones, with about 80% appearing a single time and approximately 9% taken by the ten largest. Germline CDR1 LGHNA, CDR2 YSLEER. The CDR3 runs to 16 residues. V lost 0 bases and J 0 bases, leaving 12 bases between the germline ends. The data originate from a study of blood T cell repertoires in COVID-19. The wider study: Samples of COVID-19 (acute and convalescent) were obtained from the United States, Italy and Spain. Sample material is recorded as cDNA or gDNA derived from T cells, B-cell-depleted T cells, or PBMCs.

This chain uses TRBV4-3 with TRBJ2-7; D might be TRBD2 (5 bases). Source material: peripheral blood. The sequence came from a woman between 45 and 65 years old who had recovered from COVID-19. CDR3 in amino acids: CASSQEAAVSSYEQYF. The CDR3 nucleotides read TGCGCCAGCAGCCAAGAAGCAGCGGTTAGCTCCTACGAGCAGTACTTC.